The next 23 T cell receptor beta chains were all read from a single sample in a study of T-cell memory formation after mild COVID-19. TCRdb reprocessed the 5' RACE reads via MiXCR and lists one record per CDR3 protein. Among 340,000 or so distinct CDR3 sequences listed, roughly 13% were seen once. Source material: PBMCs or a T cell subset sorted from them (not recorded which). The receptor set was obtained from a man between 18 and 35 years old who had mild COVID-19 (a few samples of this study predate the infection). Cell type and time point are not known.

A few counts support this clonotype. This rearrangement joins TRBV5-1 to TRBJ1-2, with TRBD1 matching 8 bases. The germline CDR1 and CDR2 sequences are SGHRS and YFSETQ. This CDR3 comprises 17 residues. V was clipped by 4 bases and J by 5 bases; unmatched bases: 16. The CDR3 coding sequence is TGCGCCAGCAGCCTCCAGACAGGGGTCGCAGCCTCATATGGCTACACCTTC. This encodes CASSLQTGVAASYGYTF.

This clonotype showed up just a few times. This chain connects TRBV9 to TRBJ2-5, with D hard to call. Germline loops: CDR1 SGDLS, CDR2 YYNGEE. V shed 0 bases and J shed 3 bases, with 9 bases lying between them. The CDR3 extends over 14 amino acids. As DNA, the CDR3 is TGTGCCAGCAGCGTAGGAGTCAATAAAGAGACCCAGTACTTC. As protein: CASSVGVNKETQYF.

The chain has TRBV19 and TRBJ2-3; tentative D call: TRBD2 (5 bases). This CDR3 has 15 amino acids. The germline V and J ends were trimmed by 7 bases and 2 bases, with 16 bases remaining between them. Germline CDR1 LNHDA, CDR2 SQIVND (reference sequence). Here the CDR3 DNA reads TGTGCCAGTACCCTAGCCCGGTGGTACACAGATACGCAGTATTTT. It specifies CASTLARWYTDTQYF.

CDR3 coding DNA: TGTGCCAGCAGTGGTGTGGAGGGAGCCGGGGAGCTGTTTTTT. Translated, it gives CASSGVEGAGELFF. This chain uses TRBV2 with TRBJ2-2; perhaps TRBD2 as D (6 bases). Trimming shortened V by 4 bases and J by 6 bases, and 12 bases separated the two germline ends. Germline CDR1 SNHLY, CDR2 FYNNEI. The CDR3 covers 14 residues.

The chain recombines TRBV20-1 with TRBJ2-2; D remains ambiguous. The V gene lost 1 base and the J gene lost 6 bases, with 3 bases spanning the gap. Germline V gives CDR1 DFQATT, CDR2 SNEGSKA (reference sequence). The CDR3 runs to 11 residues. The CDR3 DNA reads TGCAGTGCTAGAGCTTCCGGGGAGCTGTTTTTT. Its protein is CSARASGELFF.

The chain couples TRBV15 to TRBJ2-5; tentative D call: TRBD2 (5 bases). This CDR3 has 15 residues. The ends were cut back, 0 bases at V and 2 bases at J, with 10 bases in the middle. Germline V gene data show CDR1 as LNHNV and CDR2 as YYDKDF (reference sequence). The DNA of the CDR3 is TGTGCCACCAGCAGAGACCCCGGGAAGCAAGAGACCCAGTACTTC. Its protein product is CATSRDPGKQETQYF.

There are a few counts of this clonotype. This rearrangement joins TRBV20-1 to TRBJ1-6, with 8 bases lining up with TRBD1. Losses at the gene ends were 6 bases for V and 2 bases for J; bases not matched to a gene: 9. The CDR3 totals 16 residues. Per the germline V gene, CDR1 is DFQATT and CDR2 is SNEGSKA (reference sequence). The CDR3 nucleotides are TGCAGTGCGTTAACAGGGGGATTAACCTATAATTCACCCCTCCACTTT. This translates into CSALTGGLTYNSPLHF.

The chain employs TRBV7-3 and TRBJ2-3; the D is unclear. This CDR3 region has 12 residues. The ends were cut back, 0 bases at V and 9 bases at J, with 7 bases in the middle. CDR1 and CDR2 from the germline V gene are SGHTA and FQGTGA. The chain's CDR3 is CASSLTGRTQYF. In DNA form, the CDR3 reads TGTGCCAGCAGCTTAACGGGCCGGACGCAGTATTTT.

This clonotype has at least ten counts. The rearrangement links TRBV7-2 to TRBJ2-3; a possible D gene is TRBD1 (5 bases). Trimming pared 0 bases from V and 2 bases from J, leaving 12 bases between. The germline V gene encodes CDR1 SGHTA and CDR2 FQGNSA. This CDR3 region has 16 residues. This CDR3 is CASSLARDRYTDTQYF. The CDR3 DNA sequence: TGTGCCAGCAGCTTAGCCCGAGACAGATACACAGATACGCAGTATTTT.

As DNA, the CDR3 is TGTGCCAGTAGTATACCGGGACCGATCCAAGAGACCCAGTACTTC. Amino acids: CASSIPGPIQETQYF. The chain uses TRBV19 and TRBJ2-5, with D possibly being TRBD1 or TRBD2 (5 bases each). CDR1 and CDR2 from the germline V gene are LNHDA and SQIVND (reference sequence). V was clipped by 2 bases and J by 1 base, with 11 bases between them. The CDR3 runs 15 residues.

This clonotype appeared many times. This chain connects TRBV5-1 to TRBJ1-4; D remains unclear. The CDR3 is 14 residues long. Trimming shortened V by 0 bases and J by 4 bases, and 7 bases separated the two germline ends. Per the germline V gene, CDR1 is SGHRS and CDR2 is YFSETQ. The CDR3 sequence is CASSLADGNEKLFF. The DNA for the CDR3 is TGCGCCAGCAGCTTGGCGGACGGTAATGAAAAACTGTTTTTT.

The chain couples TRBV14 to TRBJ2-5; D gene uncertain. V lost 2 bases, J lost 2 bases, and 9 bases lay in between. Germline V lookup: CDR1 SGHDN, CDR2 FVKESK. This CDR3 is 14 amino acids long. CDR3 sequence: CASSQHLGQETQYF. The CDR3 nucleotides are TGTGCCAGCAGCCAACATTTGGGACAAGAGACCCAGTACTTC.

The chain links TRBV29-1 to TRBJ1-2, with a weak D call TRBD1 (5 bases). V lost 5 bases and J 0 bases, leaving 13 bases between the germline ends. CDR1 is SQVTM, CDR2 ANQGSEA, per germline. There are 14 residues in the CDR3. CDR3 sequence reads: CSVSRLGPNYGYTF. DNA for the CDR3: TGCAGCGTTTCTAGGTTGGGGCCTAACTATGGCTACACCTTC.

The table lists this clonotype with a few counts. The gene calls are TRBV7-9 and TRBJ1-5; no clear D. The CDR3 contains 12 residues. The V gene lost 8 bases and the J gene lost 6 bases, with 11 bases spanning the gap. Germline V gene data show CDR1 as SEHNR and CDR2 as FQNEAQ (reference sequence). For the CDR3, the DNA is TGTGCCAGCGCCTTTGAGGGTCAGCCCCAGCATTTT. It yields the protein CASAFEGQPQHF.

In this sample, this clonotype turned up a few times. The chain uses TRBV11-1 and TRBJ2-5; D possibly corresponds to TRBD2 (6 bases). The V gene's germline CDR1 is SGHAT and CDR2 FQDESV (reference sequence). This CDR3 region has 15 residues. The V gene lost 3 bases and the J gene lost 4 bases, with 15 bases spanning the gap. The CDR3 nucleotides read TGTGCCAGCAGCTTGACTAGATGGGCTCGAGAGACCCAGTACTTC. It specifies CASSLTRWARETQYF.

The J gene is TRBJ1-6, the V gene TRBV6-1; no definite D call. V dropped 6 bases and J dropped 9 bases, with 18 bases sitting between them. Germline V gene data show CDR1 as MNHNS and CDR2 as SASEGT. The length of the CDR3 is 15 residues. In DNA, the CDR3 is TGTGCCAGCAGCCTTGTGGGAGGCACCCGTTCACCCCTCCACTTT. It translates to CASSLVGGTRSPLHF.

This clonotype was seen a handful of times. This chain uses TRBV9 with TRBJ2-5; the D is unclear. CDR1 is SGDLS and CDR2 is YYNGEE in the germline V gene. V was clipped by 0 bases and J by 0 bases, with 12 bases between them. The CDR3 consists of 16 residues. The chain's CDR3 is CASSVAADKYQETQYF. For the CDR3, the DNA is TGTGCCAGCAGCGTAGCGGCGGATAAATACCAAGAGACCCAGTACTTC.

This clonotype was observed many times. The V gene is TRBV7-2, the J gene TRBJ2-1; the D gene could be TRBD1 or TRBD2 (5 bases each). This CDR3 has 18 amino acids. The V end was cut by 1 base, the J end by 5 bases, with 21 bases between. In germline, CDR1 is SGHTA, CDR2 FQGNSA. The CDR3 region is CASSLGRWRTGPNNEQFF. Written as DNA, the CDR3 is TGTGCCAGCAGCTTAGGGAGGTGGAGGACGGGACCAAACAATGAGCAGTTCTTC. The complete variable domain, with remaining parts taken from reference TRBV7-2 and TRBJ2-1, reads GAGVSQSPSNKVTEKGKDVELRCDPISGHTALYWYRQSLGQGLEFLIYFQGNSAPDKSGLPSDRFSAERTGGSVSTLTIQRTQQEDSAVYLCASSLGRWRTGPNNEQFFGPGTRLTVL.

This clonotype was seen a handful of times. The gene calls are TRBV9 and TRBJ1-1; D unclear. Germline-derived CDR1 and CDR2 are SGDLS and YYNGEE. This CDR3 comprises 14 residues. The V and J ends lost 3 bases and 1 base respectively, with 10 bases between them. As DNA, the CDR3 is TGTGCCAGCAGCGGGCGGGGAGCGAACACTGAAGCTTTCTTT. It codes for CASSGRGANTEAFF.

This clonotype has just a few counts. The CDR3 protein is CASSRGKSTEAFF. The CDR3 DNA reads as TGTGCCAGCAGCCGAGGGAAATCAACTGAAGCTTTCTTT. The chain links TRBV7-2 to TRBJ1-1; D call uncertain. Trimming stripped 5 bases from V and 5 bases from J, with 12 bases between. CDR3 length equals 13 residues. Germline assignment: CDR1 SGHTA and CDR2 FQGNSA.

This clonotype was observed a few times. In DNA, the CDR3 is TGTGCCAGCAGTTACTCGTTGCGGGACCAAGAGACCCAGTACTTC. It encodes CASSYSLRDQETQYF. The rearrangement links TRBV6-5 to TRBJ2-5; D possibly corresponds to TRBD2 (5 bases). Trimming pared 0 bases from V and 0 bases from J, leaving 8 bases between. Germline values: CDR1 MNHEY, CDR2 SVGAGI. The CDR3 spans 15 residues.

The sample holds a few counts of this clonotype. The CDR3 reads CASSPRTRANTGELFF. CDR3 sequence (DNA): TGTGCCAGCAGTCCGAGGACACGCGCGAACACCGGGGAGCTGTTTTTT. The V call is TRBV12-3 or TRBV12-4, the J call TRBJ2-2; D is perhaps TRBD1 (5 bases). V was pared by 5 bases and J by 0 bases, with 13 bases between. This CDR3 has 16 amino acids.

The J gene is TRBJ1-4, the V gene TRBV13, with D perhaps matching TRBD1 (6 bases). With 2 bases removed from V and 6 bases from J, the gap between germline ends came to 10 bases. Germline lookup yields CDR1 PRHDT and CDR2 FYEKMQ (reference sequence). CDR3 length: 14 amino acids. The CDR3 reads CASSLRDTDEKLFF. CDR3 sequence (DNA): TGTGCCAGCAGCTTACGGGACACCGATGAAAAACTGTTTTTT.